This T cell receptor (beta chain) comes out of a study of neoadjuvant nivolumab and ipilimumab in lung cancer. General study findings and limits: Compared with tumor-adjacent uninvolved lung, resected tumors showed greater richness and clonality. TCR sequencing covered a small number of samples.

With respect to this clone: Its antigen is undetermined.

Trimming at V came to 7 bases and at J to 0 bases, leaving 5 bases not matched to a gene. Germline lookup yields CDR1 SQVTM and CDR2 ANQGSEA. The CDR3 spans 13 residues. Using immunoSEQ multiplex PCR, the repertoire was profiled, and TCRdb retains in-frame clones only, with some absent. Of more than 4,000 clones listed, over 60% are singletons. J is TRBJ1-1 and V is TRBV29-1, with 7 bases fitting TRBD1. This clonotype was sampled from an adult with non-small cell lung cancer. Sequencing was performed on adjacent normal lung tissue, taken after neoadjuvant nivolumab, alone or with ipilimumab, at or shortly before surgery. The CDR3 reads CSGTGDMNTEAFF. DNA of the CDR3: TGCAGCGGCACAGGGGACATGAACACTGAAGCTTTCTTT.